These 11 T cell receptor beta chains came from one sample sequenced in a study. Treg sorting used a CD4+CD25+CD127-/low gate. TCRdb redid the calling of the 5' RACE reads with MiXCR, one entry per CDR3 protein. The sample has more than 9,500 distinct CDR3 sequences; roughly 51% are singletons. Material: tumor-infiltrating Tregs sorted from the breast tumor. The receptors derive from a female donor with breast cancer.

The gene calls are TRBV7-8 and TRBJ2-3, with D uncertain. CDR3 size: 14 residues. Germline V gene sequence: CDR1 SGHVS, CDR2 FQNEAQ. With 0 bases removed from V and 1 base from J, the gap between germline ends came to 5 bases. Here the CDR3 reads CASSLAPGTDTQYF. CDR3 nucleotide sequence: TGTGCCAGCAGCTTAGCGCCAGGCACAGATACGCAGTATTTT.

The genes are TRBV27 and TRBJ1-2; no firm D call. Per the germline V gene, CDR1 is MNHEY and CDR2 is SMNVEV (reference sequence). Trimming shortened V by 8 bases and J by 2 bases, and 9 bases separated the two germline ends. CDR3 length: 12 residues. CDR3 DNA sequence: TGTGCCAGCCTGTCCGCCAACTATGGCTACACCTTC. Translated: CASLSANYGYTF.

The chain has TRBV20-1 and TRBJ2-1, with 8 bases identical to TRBD2. The junction had 14 bases not matched to a gene; V was cut back by 2 bases and J by 8 bases. CDR1 DFQATT and CDR2 SNEGSKA come from the germline V gene (reference sequence). CDR3 length: 16 residues. The CDR3 reads CSARRGRGLGLDEQFF. The CDR3 DNA is TGCAGTGCTAGACGAGGGAGGGGACTAGGATTGGATGAGCAGTTCTTC.

This clonotype has just a few counts. The chain joins TRBV4-1 to TRBJ2-7; D might be TRBD2 (6 bases). CDR3 size: 16 residues. From germline, CDR1 is MGHRA and CDR2 YSYEKL. V was clipped by 4 bases and J by 0 bases, with 16 bases between them. The chain's CDR3 is CASSPTGTSSSYEQYF. DNA for the CDR3: TGCGCCAGCAGCCCTACCGGGACTTCCAGCTCCTACGAGCAGTACTTC.

J is TRBJ2-7 and V is TRBV6-5; no firm D call. The CDR3 has 14 residues. Germline V lookup: CDR1 MNHEY, CDR2 SVGAGI. The V end lost 0 bases, the J end lost 7 bases, and 13 bases lay between the germline ends. As DNA, the CDR3 is TGTGCCAGCAGTTACTCGGCGCAGGCCCAAGAGCAGTACTTC. This codes for CASSYSAQAQEQYF.

This clonotype qualifies as medium-sized. V usage is TRBV27 and J usage is TRBJ2-6; possible D gene TRBD1, 5 bases. Trimming pared 8 bases from V and 3 bases from J, leaving 8 bases between. The germline gives CDR1 MNHEY, CDR2 SMNVEV (reference sequence). This CDR3 contains 13 residues. CDR3 coding DNA: TGTGCCAGCTACAGGTTTGGGGCCAACGTCCTGACTTTC. Translating gives CASYRFGANVLTF.

Comments on this clonotype: Without the conserved terminal phenylalanine or tryptophan, this CDR3 likely stems from a read error. The V and J genes are TRBV20-1 and TRBJ2-5, with D hard to call. The V end was cut by 3 bases, the J end by 3 bases, with 2 bases between. CDR1 and CDR2 from the germline V gene are DFQATT and SNEGSKA (reference sequence). The CDR3 has 10 amino acids. The DNA of the CDR3 is TGCAGTGCTAGCAAAGAGACCCAGTACTCC. This sequence encodes CSASKETQYS.

This clonotype was picked up one time. The chain links TRBV7-8 to TRBJ2-7; 10 bases fit TRBD1. The CDR3 is made up of 16 amino acids. The junction had 8 bases not matched to a gene; V was cut back by 5 bases and J by 1 base. CDR1 and CDR2 (germline): SGHVS, FQNEAQ. The CDR3 is CASSDRPGQGSYEQYF. CDR3 in DNA: TGTGCCAGCAGCGATCGACCGGGACAGGGGTCCTACGAGCAGTACTTC.

V is TRBV7-9 and J is TRBJ2-1; D possibly corresponds to TRBD1 (5 bases). The CDR3 consists of 13 residues. Germline V CDR1 and CDR2: SEHNR, FQNEAQ (reference sequence). V was clipped by 3 bases and J by 11 bases, with 14 bases between them. The CDR3, as DNA: TGTGCCAGCAGCTTCGTGGTTGGGGCACAGCAGTTCTTC. It is translated as CASSFVVGAQQFF.

The chain has TRBV29-1 and TRBJ2-1, with 11 positions matching TRBD2. In germline, CDR1 is SQVTM, CDR2 ANQGSEA. The CDR3 totals 18 residues. The V segment lost 6 bases and the J segment 4 bases; nucleotides outside the gene matches: 17. This CDR3 is CSVRRWGTSGRSYNEQFF. CDR3 in DNA: TGCAGCGTCCGGAGATGGGGAACTAGCGGGAGATCATACAATGAGCAGTTCTTC.

V is TRBV6-2 or TRBV6-3 and J is TRBJ2-7, with D possibly TRBD2 on 5 matching bases. CDR3 size: 15 residues. Between the trimmed V and J ends, which lost 0 bases and 3 bases, there was a span of 12 bases. Germline V gene data show CDR1 as MNHEY and CDR2 as SVGEGT. CDR3 coding DNA: TGTGCCAGCAGTTACTCTAGCCGGAGCGGCTACGAGCAGTACTTC. Its translation is CASSYSSRSGYEQYF.